The source of this TCR beta chain is a study of T-cell memory formation after mild COVID-19. Overall study: The TCR clusters were mostly specific to one donor. Findings of the study overall: Clones that contracted from day 15 to 85 had balanced CD4/CD8; later expanders were CD4+ biased. Among clones peaking at day 37 in the second wave, SARS-CoV-2 specificity remained unconfirmed.

CDR3 length equals 10 residues. V was clipped by 3 bases and J by 11 bases, with 10 bases between them. Germline CDR1 DFQATT, CDR2 SNEGSKA (reference sequence). Employing constant-segment primers, 5'RACE generated TCR alpha and TCR beta cDNA libraries bearing sample barcodes and UMIs. One entry per CDR3 protein, called by TCRdb with MiXCR from the 5' RACE reads. The profile shows more than 250,000 distinct CDR3 sequences, around 15% of them singletons. This clonotype was detected only a few times. The antigen is unknown. The genes are TRBV20-1 and TRBJ1-1; D unresolved. Sequences were obtained from PBMCs or a T cell subset sorted from them (not recorded which). The sequence was collected from a man younger than 35 who had mild COVID-19 (a few samples of this study predate the infection). Cell type and time point are not known. The DNA of the CDR3 is TGCAGTGCTAGTGGTAGTATTGCTTTCTTT. It codes for CSASGSIAFF.